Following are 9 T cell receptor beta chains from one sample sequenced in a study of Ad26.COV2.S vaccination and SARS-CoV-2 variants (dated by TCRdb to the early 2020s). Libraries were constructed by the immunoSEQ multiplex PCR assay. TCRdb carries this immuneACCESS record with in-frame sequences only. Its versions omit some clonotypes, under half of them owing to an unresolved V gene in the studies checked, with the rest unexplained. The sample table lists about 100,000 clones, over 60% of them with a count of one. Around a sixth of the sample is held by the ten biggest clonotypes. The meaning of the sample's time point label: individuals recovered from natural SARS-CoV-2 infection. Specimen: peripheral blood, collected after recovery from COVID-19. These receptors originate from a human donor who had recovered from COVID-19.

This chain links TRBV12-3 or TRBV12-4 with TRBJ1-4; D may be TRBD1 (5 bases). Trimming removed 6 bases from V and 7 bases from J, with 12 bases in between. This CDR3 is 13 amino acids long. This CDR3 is CASSSQGLEKLFF. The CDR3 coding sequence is TGTGCCAGCAGCTCCCAGGGACTTGAAAAACTGTTTTTT.

CDR3 amino acids: CASSLDGSSSGNTIYF. DNA of the CDR3: TGCGCCAGCAGCTTGGACGGGTCCAGCTCTGGAAACACCATATATTTT. The chain combines TRBV5-1 with TRBJ1-3; no clear D. CDR1 SGHRS and CDR2 YFSETQ come from the germline V gene. This CDR3 contains 16 residues. Trimming took off 0 bases at V and 0 bases at J, with 10 bases between the two ends.

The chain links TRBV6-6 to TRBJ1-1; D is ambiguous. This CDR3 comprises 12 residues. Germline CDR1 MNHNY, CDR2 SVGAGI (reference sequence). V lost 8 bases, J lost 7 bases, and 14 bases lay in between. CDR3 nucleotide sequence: TGTGCCAGCTGCCGTTCCCGGTATGAAGCTTTCTTT. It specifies CASCRSRYEAFF.

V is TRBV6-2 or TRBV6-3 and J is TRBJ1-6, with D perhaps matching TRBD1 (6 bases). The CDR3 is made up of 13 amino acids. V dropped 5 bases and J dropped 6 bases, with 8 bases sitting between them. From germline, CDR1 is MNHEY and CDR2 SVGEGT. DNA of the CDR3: TGTGCCAGCAGTGACAGGTTTAATTCACCCCTCCACTTT. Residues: CASSDRFNSPLHF.

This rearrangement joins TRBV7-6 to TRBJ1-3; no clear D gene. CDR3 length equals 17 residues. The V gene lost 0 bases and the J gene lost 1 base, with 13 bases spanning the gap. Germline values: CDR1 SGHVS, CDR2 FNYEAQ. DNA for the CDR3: TGTGCCAGCAGCTTAGCCCGAACAGCACAGTCTGGAAACACCATATATTTT. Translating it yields CASSLARTAQSGNTIYF.

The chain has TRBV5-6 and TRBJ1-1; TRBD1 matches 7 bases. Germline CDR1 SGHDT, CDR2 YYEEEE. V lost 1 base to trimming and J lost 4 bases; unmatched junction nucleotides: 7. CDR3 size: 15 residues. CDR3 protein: CASSLTGAHGTEAFF. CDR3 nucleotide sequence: TGTGCCAGCAGCTTGACAGGGGCCCATGGCACTGAAGCTTTCTTT. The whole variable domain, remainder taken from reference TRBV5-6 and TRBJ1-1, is DAGVTQSPTHLIKTRGQQVTLRCSPKSGHDTVSWYQQALGQGPQFIFQYYEEEERQRGNFPDRFSGHQFPNYSSELNVNALLLGDSALYLCASSLTGAHGTEAFFGQGTRLTVV.

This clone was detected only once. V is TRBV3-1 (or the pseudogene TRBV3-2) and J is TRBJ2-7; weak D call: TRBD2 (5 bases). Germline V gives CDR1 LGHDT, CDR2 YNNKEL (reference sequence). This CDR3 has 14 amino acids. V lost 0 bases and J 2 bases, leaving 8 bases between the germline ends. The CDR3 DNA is TGTGCCAGCAGCCAAGATCTCGGGGCCTACGAGCAGTACTTC. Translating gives CASSQDLGAYEQYF.

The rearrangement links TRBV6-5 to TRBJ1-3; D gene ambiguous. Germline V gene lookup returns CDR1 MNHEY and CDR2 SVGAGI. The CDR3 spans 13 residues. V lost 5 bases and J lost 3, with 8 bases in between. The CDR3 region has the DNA TGTGCCAGCAGTCGGGGATTTGGAAACACCATATATTTT. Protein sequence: CASSRGFGNTIYF.

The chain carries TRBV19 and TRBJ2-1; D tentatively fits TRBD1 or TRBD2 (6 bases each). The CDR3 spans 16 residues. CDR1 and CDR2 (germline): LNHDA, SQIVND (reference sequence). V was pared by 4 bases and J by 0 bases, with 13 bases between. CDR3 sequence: CASSSGTLSSYNEQFF. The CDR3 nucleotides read TGTGCCAGTAGTAGCGGGACACTGAGCTCCTACAATGAGCAGTTCTTC.